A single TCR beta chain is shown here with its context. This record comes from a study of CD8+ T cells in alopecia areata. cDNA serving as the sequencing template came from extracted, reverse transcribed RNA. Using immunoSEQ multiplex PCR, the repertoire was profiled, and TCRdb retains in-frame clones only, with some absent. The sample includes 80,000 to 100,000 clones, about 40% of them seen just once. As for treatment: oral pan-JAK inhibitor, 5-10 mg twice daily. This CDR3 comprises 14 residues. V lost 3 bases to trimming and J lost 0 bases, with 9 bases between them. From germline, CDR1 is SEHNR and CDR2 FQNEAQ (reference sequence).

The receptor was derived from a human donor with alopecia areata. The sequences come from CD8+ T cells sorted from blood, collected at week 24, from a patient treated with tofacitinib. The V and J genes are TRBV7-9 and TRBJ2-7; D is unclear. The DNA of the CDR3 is TGTGCCAGCAGCTTCACCGGAAGCTCCTACGAGCAGTACTTC. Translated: CASSFTGSSYEQYF.